This T cell receptor (beta chain) was found in a study of molecular identifiers for immune sequencing clone quantification. Trimming took 0 bases from V and 9 from J, leaving 12 bases between them. CDR1 and CDR2 from the germline V gene are MGHRA and YSYEKL. This CDR3 spans 14 amino acids. Naive CD8 T cells, phenotype CD8+CD4-CCR7+CD45RA+, were sorted. The authors built bulk TCR libraries by previously described methods with listed TCR primers. A single record per CDR3 protein comes from TCRdb applying MiXCR to the PCR reads. The table shows 45,000 to 55,000 distinct CDR3 sequences, with just over 35% occurring only once.

The TCR sequence derives from a human donor in good health. Some libraries in this study had Jurkat cell RNA spiked in. The chain is built from TRBV4-1 and TRBJ1-5; TRBD1 might be the D (5 bases). The sequenced material came from naive CD8+ T cells from blood, with Jurkat cell RNA spiked in. As to subset: FACS-sorted CD8+CD4-CCR7+CD45RA+ naive T cells. CDR3 residues: CASSQEGGAWPQHF. DNA for the CDR3: TGCGCCAGCAGCCAAGAGGGGGGAGCGTGGCCCCAGCATTTT.